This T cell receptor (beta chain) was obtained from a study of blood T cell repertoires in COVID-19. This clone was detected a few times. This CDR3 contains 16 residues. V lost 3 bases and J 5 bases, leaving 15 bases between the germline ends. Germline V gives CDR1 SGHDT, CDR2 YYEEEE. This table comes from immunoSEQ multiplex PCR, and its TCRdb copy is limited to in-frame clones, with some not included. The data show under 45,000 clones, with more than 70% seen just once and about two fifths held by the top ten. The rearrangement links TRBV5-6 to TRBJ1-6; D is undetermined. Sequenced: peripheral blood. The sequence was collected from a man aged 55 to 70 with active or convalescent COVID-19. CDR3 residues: CASSSPYRENNSPLHF. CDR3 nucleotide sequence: TGTGCCAGCAGCTCCCCCTACAGAGAAAATAATTCACCCCTCCACTTT.